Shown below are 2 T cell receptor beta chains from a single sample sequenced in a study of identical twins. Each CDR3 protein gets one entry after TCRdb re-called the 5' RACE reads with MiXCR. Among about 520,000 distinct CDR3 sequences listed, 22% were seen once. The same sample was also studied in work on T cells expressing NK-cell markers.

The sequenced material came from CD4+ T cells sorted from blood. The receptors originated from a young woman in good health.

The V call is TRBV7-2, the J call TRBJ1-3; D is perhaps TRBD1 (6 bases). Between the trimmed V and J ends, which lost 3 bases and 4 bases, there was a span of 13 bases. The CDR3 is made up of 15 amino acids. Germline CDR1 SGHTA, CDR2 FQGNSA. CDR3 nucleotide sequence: TGTGCCAGCAGCTTTTCCCGGGGGCACGGAAACACCATATATTTT. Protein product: CASSFSRGHGNTIYF.

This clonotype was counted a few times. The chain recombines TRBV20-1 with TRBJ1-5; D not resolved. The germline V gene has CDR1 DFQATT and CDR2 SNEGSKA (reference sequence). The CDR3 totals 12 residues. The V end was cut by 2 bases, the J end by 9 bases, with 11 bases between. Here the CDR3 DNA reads TGCAGTGCTAGATCGGGTGCGGGGCCCCAGCATTTT. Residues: CSARSGAGPQHF.